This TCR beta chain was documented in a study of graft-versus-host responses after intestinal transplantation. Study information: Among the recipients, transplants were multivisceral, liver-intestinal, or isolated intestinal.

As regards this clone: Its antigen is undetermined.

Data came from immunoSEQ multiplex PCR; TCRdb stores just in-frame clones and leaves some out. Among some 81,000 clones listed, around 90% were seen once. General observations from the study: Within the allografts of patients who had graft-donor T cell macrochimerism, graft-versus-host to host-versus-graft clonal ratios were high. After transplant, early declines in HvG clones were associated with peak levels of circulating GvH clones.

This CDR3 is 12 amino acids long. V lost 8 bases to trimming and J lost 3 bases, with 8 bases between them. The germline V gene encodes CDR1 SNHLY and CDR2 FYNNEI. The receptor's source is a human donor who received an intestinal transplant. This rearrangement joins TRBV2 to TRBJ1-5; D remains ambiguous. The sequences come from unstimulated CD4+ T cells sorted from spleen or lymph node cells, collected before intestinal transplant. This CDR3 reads CASGLVNQPQHF. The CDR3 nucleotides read TGTGCCAGCGGTCTAGTCAATCAGCCCCAGCATTTT.